These 24 T cell receptor beta chains originate from one sample sequenced in a study of metastatic and nonmetastatic thyroid tumors. Prior to thyroid surgery, none of the patients had received any treatment. TCRdb re-analyzed the PCR reads using MiXCR. The sample comprises about 30,000 clones, under 30% of which are singletons, and about 29% rests with the top ten. The sample taken for sequencing was blood. These receptors came from a female donor with papillary thyroid cancer or a benign thyroid nodule (not recorded which). Some clones in this sample may be carry-over from other donors' samples.

There are many counts of this clone. The chain combines TRBV29-1 with TRBJ2-5, with 11 bases aligning to TRBD2. Germline V CDR1 and CDR2: SQVTM, ANQGSEA. CDR3 length equals 16 residues. V was clipped by 8 bases and J by 3 bases; unmatched bases: 14. CDR3: CSMLGGLAEVKETQYF. In DNA, the CDR3 is TGCAGCATGCTGGGGGGACTAGCGGAGGTGAAAGAGACCCAGTACTTC.

As concerns this clone: Other DNA sequences in this sample translate to the same CDR3. The V call is TRBV5-1, the J call TRBJ2-1, with TRBD2 matching 11 bases. CDR3 size: 15 residues. CDR1 is SGHRS and CDR2 is YFSETQ in the germline V gene. J was trimmed by 5 bases and V by 0 bases; bases with no gene match: 1. The CDR3 spells CASSLVAGGDNEQFF. For the CDR3, the DNA is TGCGCCAGCAGCTTGGTAGCGGGAGGGGACAATGAGCAGTTCTTC. The full variable domain, with the rest looked up from reference TRBV5-1 and TRBJ2-1, is KAGVTQTPRYLIKTRGQQVTLSCSPISGHRSVSWYQQTPGQGLQFLFEYFSETQRNKGNFPGRFSGRQFSNSRSEMNVSTLELGDSALYLCASSLVAGGDNEQFFGPGTRLTVL.

This clone was picked up a small number of times. This sequence joins TRBV6-1 and TRBJ2-6; D is unresolved. The CDR3 sequence is 14 residues long. V gave up 1 base and J gave up 3 bases, with 4 bases separating them. Looked up from germline, CDR1 is MNHNS and CDR2 is SASEGT. The CDR3 bases are TGTGCCAGCAGTGAAGTTGGTGGGGCCAACGTCCTGACTTTC. It codes for CASSEVGGANVLTF.

The chain combines TRBV12-3 or TRBV12-4 with TRBJ2-7; the D call may be TRBD1 or TRBD2 (5 bases each). V gave up 7 bases and J gave up 0 bases, with 16 bases separating them. CDR3 size: 15 residues. The CDR3 sequence is CASTPFGASSYEQYF. Here the CDR3 DNA reads TGTGCCAGCACCCCCTTCGGGGCGAGCTCCTACGAGCAGTACTTC.

This clone was detected a few times. V gene TRBV5-1 combines with J gene TRBJ2-2; 10 bases fit TRBD1. The CDR3 is 16 residues long. CDR1 and CDR2 from the germline V gene are SGHRS and YFSETQ. Trimming removed 4 bases from V and 1 base from J; junction bases left unmatched: 4. Here the CDR3 DNA reads TGCGCCAGCAGCAAAGACAGGGGGCAGAACACCGGGGAGCTGTTTTTT. Translated, it gives CASSKDRGQNTGELFF.

This clone has only a few counts. J is TRBJ1-6 and V is TRBV10-3; 7 bases line up with TRBD1. This CDR3 region has 15 residues. Germline loops: CDR1 ENHRY, CDR2 SYGVKD. V lost 2 bases and J lost 8; bases outside the gene matches: 6. In DNA, the CDR3 is TGTGCCATCAGTGAGGAGGGGGCCGTTTATTCACCCCTCCACTTT. This codes for CAISEEGAVYSPLHF.

This clone appeared a few times. The V call is TRBV6-1, the J call TRBJ2-1; D gene uncertain. V was cut by 1 base and J by 8 bases, with 21 bases left in between. In germline, CDR1 is MNHNS, CDR2 SASEGT. The CDR3 is 17 amino acids. Here the CDR3 reads CASSEEIPAGQFDEQFF. CDR3 nucleotide sequence: TGTGCCAGCAGTGAAGAAATCCCGGCAGGTCAATTCGATGAGCAGTTCTTC.

J is TRBJ2-3 and V is TRBV2, with 10 bases that match TRBD2. The germline gives CDR1 SNHLY, CDR2 FYNNEI. This CDR3 is built from 14 residues. Trimming cost V 6 bases and J 3 bases; bases outside gene matches: 3. The CDR3 nucleotides are TGTGCCAGCAGAGTAGCGGGAGGAACAGATACGCAGTATTTT. Translation gives CASRVAGGTDTQYF. Supplemented by reference TRBV2 and TRBJ2-3, the full variable domain reads EPEVTQTPSHQVTQMGQEVILRCVPISNHLYFYWYRQILGQKVEFLVSFYNNEISEKSEIFDDQFSVERPDGSNFTLKIRSTKLEDSAMYFCASRVAGGTDTQYFGPGTRLTVL.

This clone was seen only a few times. The genes are TRBV28 and TRBJ1-1; 7 bases match TRBD1. V lost 3 bases, J lost 0 bases, and 7 bases stayed unmatched. The CDR3 covers 16 residues. Looked up from germline, CDR1 is MDHEN and CDR2 is SYDVKM. For the CDR3, the DNA is TGTGCCAGCAGTTTCCCCGGACAGGCGATGAACACTGAAGCTTTCTTT. Its translation is CASSFPGQAMNTEAFF.

V and J are TRBV6-1 and TRBJ1-1; 9 nucleotides align to TRBD1. The CDR3 is 17 residues long. V shed 5 bases and J 1 base; nucleotides not matched to a gene: 11. CDR1 is MNHNS and CDR2 is SASEGT in the germline V gene. The CDR3 DNA is TGTGCCAGCAGTCGGACAGGGGCCTCGGAGAAGAACACTGAAGCTTTCTTT. Amino acid sequence: CASSRTGASEKNTEAFF.

J is TRBJ1-1 and V is TRBV5-1; unclear D gene. The germline gives CDR1 SGHRS, CDR2 YFSETQ. The CDR3 is 15 amino acids. Between the trimmed V and J ends, which lost 1 base and 0 bases, there was a span of 10 bases. The CDR3 reads CASSLSSQVNTEAFF. In DNA, the CDR3 is TGCGCCAGCAGCTTGTCAAGTCAGGTGAACACTGAAGCTTTCTTT.

CDR3 loop: CASSLGTSSYNEQFF. Written as DNA, the CDR3 is TGTGCCAGCAGCTTGGGGACGAGCTCCTACAATGAGCAGTTCTTC. The chain couples TRBV7-6 to TRBJ2-1, with D possibly being TRBD1 or TRBD2 (5 bases each). In germline, CDR1 is SGHVS, CDR2 FNYEAQ. V lost 3 bases and J lost 0, with 9 bases in between. The CDR3 extends over 15 amino acids.

The sample holds a few counts of this clone. The chain has TRBV28 and TRBJ2-7, with D perhaps given as TRBD1 or TRBD2 (6 bases each). Trimming cost V 3 bases and J 7 bases, with 19 bases left between them. Germline CDR1 and CDR2: MDHEN and SYDVKM. The CDR3 length is 15 residues. This chain's CDR3 is CASSFDSVGGDEQYF. The CDR3 DNA is TGTGCCAGCAGTTTTGATTCGGTGGGGGGCGATGAGCAGTACTTC. Supplemented by reference TRBV28 and TRBJ2-7, the full variable domain reads DVKVTQSSRYLVKRTGEKVFLECVQDMDHENMFWYRQDPGLGLRLIYFSYDVKMKEKGDIPEGYSVSREKKERFSLILESASTNQTSMYLCASSFDSVGGDEQYFGPGTRLTVT.

This clone was seen only a few times. The rearrangement uses TRBV28 and TRBJ2-7; D assignment may be TRBD1 or TRBD2 (5 bases each). The V gene's germline CDR1 is MDHEN and CDR2 SYDVKM. CDR3 length equals 15 residues. V was shortened by 6 bases and J by 0 bases, with 15 bases between the two germline ends. CDR3 amino acids: CASSYLGDDSYEQYF. The CDR3 DNA sequence: TGTGCCAGCAGCTACTTAGGGGACGACTCCTACGAGCAGTACTTC.

This clone was picked up many times. The J gene is TRBJ2-7, the V gene TRBV7-9; 10 nucleotides align to TRBD1. Trimming at V came to 5 bases and at J to 0 bases, leaving 4 bases not matched to a gene. This CDR3 spans 15 amino acids. In germline, CDR1 is SEHNR, CDR2 FQNEAQ (reference sequence). CDR3 nucleotides: TGTGCCAGCAGCGGAGGACAGGGGGGCTCCTACGAGCAGTACTTC. This gives the protein CASSGGQGGSYEQYF.

This clone was seen a handful of times. The rearrangement links TRBV6-2 or TRBV6-3 to TRBJ2-7, with 11 bases lining up with TRBD1. With V trimmed by 6 bases and J by 4 bases, 17 bases remained unmatched. The germline V gene has CDR1 MNHEY and CDR2 SVGEGT. This CDR3 contains 18 residues. Written as DNA, the CDR3 is TGTGCCAGCAGGCGGCTGGACAGGGGGCTGGGTACTGGGTACGAGCAGTACTTC. Translation: CASRRLDRGLGTGYEQYF.

The chain links TRBV2 to TRBJ2-7; 9 bases map to TRBD1. Germline CDR1 and CDR2: SNHLY and FYNNEI. This CDR3 region has 14 residues. V was pared by 5 bases and J by 5 bases, with 7 bases of the junction left unmatched. CDR3 protein: CASSLQGALDEQYF. In DNA, the CDR3 is TGTGCCAGCAGTTTACAGGGGGCATTGGACGAGCAGTACTTC.

This clone was seen many times. The chain is built from TRBV20-1 and TRBJ1-2; D is unresolved. V lost 6 bases, J lost 3 bases, and 5 bases lay in between. The CDR3 is 10 residues long. Germline loops: CDR1 DFQATT, CDR2 SNEGSKA (reference sequence). The CDR3 sequence: CSASDYGYTF. For the CDR3, the DNA is TGCAGTGCGTCAGACTATGGCTACACCTTC.

There are a few counts of this clone. The chain is built from TRBV6-5 and TRBJ2-3, with TRBD2 identical over 7 bases. The CDR3 has 16 amino acids. CDR1 and CDR2 (germline): MNHEY, SVGAGI. J gave up 2 bases and V 2 bases, and 7 bases lay outside the gene matches. CDR3 loop: CASSYRVGLDTDTQYF. Here the CDR3 DNA reads TGTGCCAGCAGTTACAGGGTTGGACTAGACACAGATACGCAGTATTTT.

The chain uses TRBV2 and TRBJ1-5; tentatively, D is TRBD1 (5 bases). CDR3 length: 18 residues. Trimming left V 4 bases short and J 0 bases short, with 19 bases between. In germline, CDR1 is SNHLY, CDR2 FYNNEI. In nucleotides, the CDR3 is TGTGCCAGCAGTGGCAGGGTCTCGGGGGTCCTTAGCAATCAGCCCCAGCATTTT. Translated: CASSGRVSGVLSNQPQHF.

A word on this clone: An end of the junction does not agree with germline; a read error may underlie this. The chain couples TRBV5-1 to TRBJ2-2; the D gene could be TRBD1 or TRBD2 (5 bases each). The CDR3 is made up of 16 amino acids. From germline, CDR1 is SGHRS and CDR2 YFSETQ. The CDR3 DNA reads TGCGCCAGCAGCTTCCAGTGGGACGCGAACACCGGGGAGTTGTTTTTT. As protein: CASSFQWDANTGELFF.

This clone came up many times. The V call is TRBV6-5, the J call TRBJ1-2, with TRBD1 as a possible D gene (5 bases). The CDR3 is made up of 15 amino acids. Germline V lookup: CDR1 MNHEY, CDR2 SVGAGI. V lost 1 base to trimming and J lost 2 bases, with 11 bases between them. The CDR3 here is CASSYYRTGNYGYTF. The CDR3, as DNA: TGTGCCAGCAGTTACTACAGAACAGGAAACTATGGCTACACCTTC.

The rearrangement joins TRBV6-4 to TRBJ2-1, with D perhaps TRBD2 (6 bases). V dropped 5 bases and J dropped 2 bases, with 13 bases sitting between them. The V gene's germline CDR1 is MRHNA and CDR2 SNTAGT. The CDR3 sequence is 15 residues long. DNA of the CDR3: TGTGCCAGCAGTCGGGACGGGAGCCCCTACAATGAGCAGTTCTTC. Translation gives CASSRDGSPYNEQFF.

This clone has at least ten counts. This sequence joins TRBV20-1 and TRBJ1-2; 9 positions agree with TRBD1. V lost 0 bases to trimming and J lost 7 bases; unmatched junction nucleotides: 9. Germline values: CDR1 DFQATT, CDR2 SNEGSKA (reference sequence). There are 15 residues in the CDR3. The CDR3 is CSARDVRDRERGYTF. DNA for the CDR3: TGCAGTGCTAGAGATGTCCGGGACAGGGAGCGTGGCTACACCTTC.